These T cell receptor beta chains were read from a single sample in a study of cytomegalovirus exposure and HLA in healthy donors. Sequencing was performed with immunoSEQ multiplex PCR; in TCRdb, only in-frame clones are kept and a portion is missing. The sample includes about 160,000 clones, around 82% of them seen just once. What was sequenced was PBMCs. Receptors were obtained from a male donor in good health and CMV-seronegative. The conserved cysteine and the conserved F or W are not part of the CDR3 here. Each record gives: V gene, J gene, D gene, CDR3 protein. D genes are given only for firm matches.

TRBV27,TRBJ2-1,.,ASSFATGGYNEQF
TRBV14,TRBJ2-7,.,ASSQDAGRRPYEQY
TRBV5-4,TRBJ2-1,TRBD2,ASSFRASGSLDEQF
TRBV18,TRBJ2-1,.,ASSATNGGEQF
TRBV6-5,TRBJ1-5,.,ASSYSWQNNQPQH
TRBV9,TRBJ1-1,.,ASSPSRQFTEAF
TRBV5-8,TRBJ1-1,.,ASSPRWVYTITEAF
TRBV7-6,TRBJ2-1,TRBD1,ASSLTTGGFNEQF
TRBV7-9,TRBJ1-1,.,SSSYPREAF
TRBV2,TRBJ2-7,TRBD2,ASSDPGLAGSYEQY
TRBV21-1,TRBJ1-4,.,ASSKSEGTNEKLF
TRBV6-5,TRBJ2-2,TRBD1,ASSYSSRGRDGELF
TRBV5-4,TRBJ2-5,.,ASSSGLNQETQY
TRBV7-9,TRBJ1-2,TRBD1,ASRPGTDAYGYT